This TCR beta chain was recorded in a study of blood T cells in healthy people across ages. Points from the study as a whole: The diversity estimates, figures obtained from one million T cells, were considered underestimates. Changes in expanded clonotypes were possibly confounded, as the CMV status of donors was unknown. Since the PBMCs were unsorted, naive and antigen-experienced cells could not be conclusively compared.

Trimming took off 6 bases at V and 10 bases at J, with 9 bases between the two ends. Germline CDR1 and CDR2: MNHEY and SVGAGI. The CDR3 is 11 amino acids. For the second PCR, which ran for roughly 6 to 11 cycles, a sample-barcoded 5' primer and a J-beta primer mix were used. TCRdb re-called the 5' RACE reads through MiXCR, storing one row per CDR3 protein. The sample comprises some 1,800,000 distinct CDR3 sequences, roughly two fifths of which are singletons, and under 30% rests with the top ten. Comments on this clonotype: As yet, its antigen is unknown.

The receptor comes from a human donor in good health. Material: blood. The chain combines TRBV6-5 with TRBJ1-4, with D possibly being TRBD1 (6 bases). CDR3 coding DNA: TGTGCCAGCAGCAAACAGGGAAAACTGTTTTTT. It yields the protein CASSKQGKLFF.